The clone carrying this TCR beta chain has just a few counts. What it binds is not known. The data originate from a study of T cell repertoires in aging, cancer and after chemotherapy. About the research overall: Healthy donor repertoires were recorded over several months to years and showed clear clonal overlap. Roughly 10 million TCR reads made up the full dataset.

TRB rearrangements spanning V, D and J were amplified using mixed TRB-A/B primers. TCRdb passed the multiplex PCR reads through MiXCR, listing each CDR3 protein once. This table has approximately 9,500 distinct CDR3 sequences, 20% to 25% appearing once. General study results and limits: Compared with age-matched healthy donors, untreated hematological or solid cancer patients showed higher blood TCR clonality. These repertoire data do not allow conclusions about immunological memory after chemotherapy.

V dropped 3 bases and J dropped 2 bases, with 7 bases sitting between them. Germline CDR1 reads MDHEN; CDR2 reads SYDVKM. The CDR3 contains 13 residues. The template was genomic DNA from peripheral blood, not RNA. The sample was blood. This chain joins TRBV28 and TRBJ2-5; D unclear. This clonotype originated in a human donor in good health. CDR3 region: CASSLWAQETQYF. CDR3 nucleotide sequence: TGTGCCAGCAGTTTGTGGGCTCAAGAGACCCAGTACTTC.